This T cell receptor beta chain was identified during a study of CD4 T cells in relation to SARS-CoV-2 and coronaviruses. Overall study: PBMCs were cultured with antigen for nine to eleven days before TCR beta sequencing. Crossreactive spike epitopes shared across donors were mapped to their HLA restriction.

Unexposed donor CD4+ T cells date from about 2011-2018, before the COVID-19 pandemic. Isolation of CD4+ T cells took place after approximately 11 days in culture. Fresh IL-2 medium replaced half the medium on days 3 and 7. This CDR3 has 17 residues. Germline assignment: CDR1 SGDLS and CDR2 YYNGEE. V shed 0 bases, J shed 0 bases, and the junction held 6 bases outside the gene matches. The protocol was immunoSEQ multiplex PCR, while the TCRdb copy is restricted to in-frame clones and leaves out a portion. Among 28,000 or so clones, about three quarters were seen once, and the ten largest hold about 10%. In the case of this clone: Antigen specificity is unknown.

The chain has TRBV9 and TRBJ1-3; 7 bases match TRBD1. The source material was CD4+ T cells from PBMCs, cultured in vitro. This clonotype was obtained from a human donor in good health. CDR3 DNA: TGTGCCAGCAGCGTAGCCCCGACAGGGATCTCTGGAAACACCATATATTTT. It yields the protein CASSVAPTGISGNTIYF.